The clone carrying this T cell receptor (beta chain) was picked up a small number of times. Peripheral blood from each donor was collected in a volume of 9.5 to 10 milliliters. A minimum of 6 micrograms of total RNA was extracted per sample. The data stem from a study of blood T cells in healthy people across ages. This CDR3 contains 14 residues. CDR1 and CDR2 from the germline V gene are SGHAT and FQDESV (reference sequence). V was clipped by 2 bases and J by 3 bases, with 8 bases between them. Sample-barcoded 5' priming and a J-beta primer mix drove a second PCR of roughly 7 to 11 cycles. Every sample gave at least 3 million paired-end reads containing CDR3. TCRdb called the 5' RACE reads again in MiXCR, with one record for every CDR3 protein. The sample includes over a million distinct CDR3 sequences, around 45% of them seen just once.

The TCR was taken from an older woman in good health. The gene calls are TRBV11-1 and TRBJ2-1, with a possible D match to TRBD1 (6 bases). The sample consisted of blood. CDR3 DNA: TGTGCCAGCAGCTTAACAGGGAACTACAATGAGCAGTTCTTC. As protein: CASSLTGNYNEQFF.